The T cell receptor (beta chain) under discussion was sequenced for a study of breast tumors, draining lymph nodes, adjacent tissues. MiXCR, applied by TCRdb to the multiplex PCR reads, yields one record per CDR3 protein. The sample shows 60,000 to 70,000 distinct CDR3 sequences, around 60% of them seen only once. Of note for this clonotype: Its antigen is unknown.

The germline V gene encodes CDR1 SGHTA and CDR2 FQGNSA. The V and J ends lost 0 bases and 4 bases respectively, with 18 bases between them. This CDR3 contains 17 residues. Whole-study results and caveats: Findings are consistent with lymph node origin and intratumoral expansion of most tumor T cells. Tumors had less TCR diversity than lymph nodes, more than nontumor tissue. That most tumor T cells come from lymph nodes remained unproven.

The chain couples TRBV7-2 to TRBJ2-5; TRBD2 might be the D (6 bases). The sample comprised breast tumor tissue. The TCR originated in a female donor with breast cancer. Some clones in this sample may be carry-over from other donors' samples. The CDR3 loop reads CASSLAGGKAGGETQYF. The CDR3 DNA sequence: TGTGCCAGCAGCTTAGCAGGAGGGAAGGCAGGAGGAGAGACCCAGTACTTC.